The 11 T cell receptor beta chains presented below share a single source sample, sequenced in a study of blood T cell repertoires in COVID-19. The data were produced by immunoSEQ multiplex PCR, yet TCRdb's version contains in-frame clones alone and is incomplete. The table records approximately 80,000 clones, about 72% of them present only once. The sequencing sample was made of peripheral blood. The receptors come from a man between 65 and 85 years old with active or convalescent COVID-19.

This rearrangement joins TRBV7-3 to TRBJ2-3; perhaps TRBD2 as D (5 bases). This CDR3 has 13 residues. CDR1 is SGHTA, CDR2 FQGTGA, per germline. Trimming stripped 5 bases from V and 5 bases from J, with 11 bases between. The chain's CDR3 is CASSPLSEDTQYF. The CDR3, as DNA: TGTGCCAGCAGCCCCCTTAGCGAAGATACGCAGTATTTT.

This chain links TRBV2 with TRBJ1-5; 10 bases line up with TRBD1. The CDR3 sequence is 14 residues long. Germline lookup yields CDR1 SNHLY and CDR2 FYNNEI. The V and J ends lost 7 bases and 9 bases, in that order; junction bases with no gene match: 9. The CDR3 loop reads CASKGRTGGGPQHF. The CDR3 nucleotides read TGTGCCAGCAAGGGAAGGACAGGGGGTGGGCCCCAGCATTTT.

J is TRBJ2-5 and V is TRBV2; TRBD2 agrees at 8 bases. The V segment lost 4 bases and the J segment 4 bases; nucleotides outside the gene matches: 2. Germline-derived CDR1 and CDR2 are SNHLY and FYNNEI. This CDR3 has 13 residues. CDR3 residues: CASSGGGRETQYF. In nucleotides, the CDR3 is TGTGCCAGCAGTGGCGGGGGGAGAGAGACCCAGTACTTC.

The chain links TRBV9 to TRBJ2-3; D ambiguous. The CDR3 has 12 residues. V lost 4 bases to trimming and J lost 6 bases, with 9 bases between them. Per the germline V gene, CDR1 is SGDLS and CDR2 is YYNGEE. CDR3 in amino acids: CASSLPSDTQYF. CDR3 sequence (DNA): TGTGCCAGCAGCCTACCTTCGGATACGCAGTATTTT.

This clone was recorded many times. CDR3 loop: CAIRTQEPQHF. The CDR3 DNA reads TGTGCCATCAGGACCCAGGAGCCCCAGCATTTT. The J gene is TRBJ1-5, the V gene TRBV10-3; D uncertain. CDR1 ENHRY and CDR2 SYGVKD come from the germline V gene. The CDR3 runs 11 residues. V gave up 6 bases and J gave up 8 bases, with 8 bases separating them.

This clone was seen only once. The chain couples TRBV2 to TRBJ1-1; no reliable D call. The ends were cut back, 8 bases at V and 4 bases at J, with 20 bases in the middle. In germline, CDR1 is SNHLY, CDR2 FYNNEI. CDR3 length: 15 residues. CDR3 sequence (DNA): TGTGCCAGCCAGGAGGGAGTAGGGTGGGGCACTGAAGCTTTCTTT. Protein: CASQEGVGWGTEAFF.

The chain uses TRBV15 and TRBJ1-2, with a tentative D call TRBD1 (6 bases). The CDR3 length is 14 residues. Trimming stripped 8 bases from V and 4 bases from J, with 17 bases between. Looked up from germline, CDR1 is LNHNV and CDR2 is YYDKDF (reference sequence). DNA for the CDR3: TGTGCCACCCAGGGGACGGTTAGTGTCTATGGCTACACCTTC. Its protein product is CATQGTVSVYGYTF.

The chain links TRBV6-2 or TRBV6-3 to TRBJ1-6; D ambiguous. Germline CDR1 MNHEY, CDR2 SVGEGT. The CDR3 runs to 14 residues. The V gene lost 6 bases and the J gene lost 7 bases, with 13 bases spanning the gap. The CDR3 DNA follows: TGTGCCAGCAGCTCCTCGGGAAGCAATTCACCCCTCCACTTT. Its translation is CASSSSGSNSPLHF.

In its sample, this clone ranks as medium-sized. The chain is built from TRBV6-5 and TRBJ1-2; unclear D gene. CDR1 is MNHEY and CDR2 is SVGAGI in the germline V gene. V was shortened by 2 bases and J by 1 base, with 8 bases between the two germline ends. The CDR3 extends over 14 amino acids. The CDR3 region is CASSYLANNYGYTF. In nucleotides, the CDR3 is TGTGCCAGCAGTTACCTGGCAAATAACTATGGCTACACCTTC.

This clone was recorded at least ten times. This chain joins TRBV19 and TRBJ2-5; D may be TRBD1 (5 bases). V gave up 4 bases and J gave up 2 bases, with 11 bases separating them. CDR1 is LNHDA and CDR2 is SQIVND in the germline V gene (reference sequence). The CDR3 has 14 residues. The CDR3 is CASSTGKGQETQYF. The CDR3 DNA follows: TGTGCCAGTAGTACAGGGAAAGGGCAAGAGACCCAGTACTTC.

J is TRBJ2-5 and V is TRBV6-5; TRBD1 matches at 7 bases. This CDR3 spans 14 amino acids. After removal of 6 bases from V and 3 bases from J, the junction contained 7 bases not matched to a gene. Germline V gene sequence: CDR1 MNHEY, CDR2 SVGAGI. CDR3 region: CASRLQGMEETQYF. CDR3 DNA: TGTGCCAGCAGATTACAGGGGATGGAAGAGACCCAGTACTTC.